This T cell receptor beta chain was documented in a study of T cells in Graves' hyperthyroidism and ophthalmopathy (dated by TCRdb to the late 2010s). About the study as a whole: Peripheral blood samples were taken at initial diagnosis, before any treatment was given. To identify distinguishing TCR V-J signatures, a discovery cohort of about 100 patients was used, comprising 43 with Graves' ophthalmopathy and 57 with stable Graves' hyperthyroidism. Prospective prediction of ophthalmopathy was tested in an independent validation cohort consisting of 18 hyperthyroidism patients and around 17 patients who later progressed to ophthalmopathy. For training and testing, the 100 or so patients in the discovery cohort were randomly divided in a 7:3 ratio. In roughly six Graves' hyperthyroidism patients, the study also compared T-cell repertoires from thyroid tissue with T-cell repertoires from blood. After blood sampling, hyperthyroidism patients were treated with methimazole at a starting dose of 30 mg daily, and ophthalmopathy patients were treated with high-dose intravenous methylprednisolone. According to the paper, TCR Vbeta CDR3 sequencing was carried out on 135 peripheral blood samples, which came from approximately 43 ophthalmopathy, roughly 75 hyperthyroidism and some 17 progressor patients. The full study reports these points: No statistical method was used to fix the sample size in advance, and group allocation was not hidden from the investigators. A 13 V-J signature model separated ophthalmopathy from stable hyperthyroidism, with 87.88% sensitivity and about 81% specificity in cross-validation and 80%/75% in testing. Blood samples also contained most of the expanded thyroid clonotypes (frequency above 0.001), which suggests that blood repertoires may reflect thyroid immune responses. During validation, the model predicted progression to ophthalmopathy a median of approximately 6.5 months ahead of onset, with almost 71% sensitivity and about 72% specificity.

CDR1 and CDR2 are drawn from the germline V gene (reference sequence): SEHNR, FQNEAQ. Its CDR3 holds 13 amino acids, cysteine through phenylalanine. Here the CDR3 DNA is all that survives: 39 bases in frame from base 1. Details on this clonotype: No antigen is known for it. The junction departs from germline at one end; a sequencing error may be responsible.

TCR beta CDR3 regions were amplified from RNA transcripts. The TCR CDR3 was subjected to a first round of RT-PCR using the HTBI primer set and the Qiagen OneStep RT-PCR kit. Libraries were constructed in a second round of multiplex PCR, after which size selection and purification were performed. Paired-end sequencing of the libraries was performed with 100 bp reads on an Illumina HiSeq2000. Regarding the original processing steps: SOAPnuke was used to process the raw data, removing reads that contained adapters or uncalled bases, had a mean Phred below 15, or lacked an exact match to the constant primer or identifier. COPE v1.2.5 was used to merge the high-quality paired reads, and each unique nucleotide sequence was defined as a clonotype. MiTCR v1.1 was used to align clonotypes to the IMGT TRBV, TRBD and TRBJ reference segments. Analysis was restricted to V-J combinations with a frequency above 0.0001, which covered about 99% of repertoires. A TCS score was defined as the ratio between F50 (clonal expansion) and ExV (chaos), using BLOSUM62-based TCRdist between CDR3 peptides within each V-J. Welch's t-statistics and random forest reduced several hundred V-J features to 10 to 15, which were used in a naive Bayes classifier (R e1071). Using fastp trimming at Q25 and MiXCR clonotype assembly, TCRdb reanalyzed the public sequencing data and kept in-frame beta chains. Every CDR3 protein is listed once, alongside the most common genes and DNA of its rows. The V and J calls were determined by TCRdb, not by the authors. For this sample there are about 480,000 distinct CDR3 sequences; around 22% appear just once. Clones ranked in the top ten supply 11% of the sample.

Ophthalmopathy patients had moderately to severely active disease, Clinical Activity Score of at least 3, NOSPECS grade of at least 4, and duration under 3 months. Patients with uncontrolled infections, other autoimmune diseases, pregnancy or lactation were excluded. Diagnoses were established on the basis of clinical symptoms, serum thyroxine and TRAb, thyroid ultrasound, and orbital computed tomography. Ficoll-Paque density gradient centrifugation was used to isolate PBMCs from around 10 ml of fresh peripheral blood. Total RNA was extracted using Trizol reagent, and RNA quality was assessed on an Agilent 2100 Bioanalyzer.

This chain joins TRBV7-9 to TRBJ2-5; tentative D gene TRBD1, with 7 bases matching. The source of this sequence is a woman aged 25-40 years with Graves' ophthalmopathy. The sequenced sample consisted of blood. The DNA is TGTGCCATCAGCCAGGGGGGAGGCGAGACCCAGTACTTC. This yields the protein CAISQGGGETQYF.